The T cell receptor beta chain described here comes from a study of graft-versus-host responses after intestinal transplantation. Study details: As for transplant type, recipients had multivisceral, liver-intestinal, or isolated intestinal grafts. Induction using anti-thymocyte globulin, followed by tacrolimus and steroids for around 3 years, was given to all recipients.

The length of the CDR3 is 15 residues. Germline assignment: CDR1 SGHKS and CDR2 YYEKEE (reference sequence). The V end was cut by 0 bases, the J end by 2 bases, with 10 bases between. Graft specimens yielded both intraepithelial and lamina propria lymphocytes. The protocol was immunoSEQ multiplex PCR, while the TCRdb copy is restricted to in-frame clones and leaves out a portion. Of approximately 10,000 clones in the sample, over 65% were seen once. Study conclusions and caveats: Among recipient marrow samples, GvH clones were found; some appeared first in ileum or blood.

Details on this clone: The antigen remains undetermined.

Material: ileum tissue, obtained around 4.5 months after intestinal transplantation. J is TRBJ2-3 and V is TRBV5-5, with D possibly being TRBD2 (5 bases). This clonotype was sampled from a human patient who received an intestinal transplant, so some T cells may come from the graft donor. The CDR3: CASSLAGRATDTQYF. The CDR3 DNA reads as TGTGCCAGCAGCTTGGCCGGGCGGGCCACAGATACGCAGTATTTT.